The text below deals with one TCR beta chain. The sample belongs to a study of blood T cell repertoires in COVID-19. Study information: In each case, the material was cDNA or gDNA derived from T cells, B-cell-depleted T cells, or PBMCs.

This table comes from immunoSEQ multiplex PCR, and its TCRdb copy is limited to in-frame clones, with some not included. This sample has approximately 86,000 clones, with 80% found just once. The V gene lost 6 bases and the J gene lost 4 bases, with 16 bases spanning the gap. Germline V gene sequence: CDR1 MDHEN, CDR2 SYDVKM. The CDR3 runs to 15 residues. The TCR sequence derives from a woman in her seventies with acute or convalescent COVID-19. Sequencing was carried out using peripheral blood. This chain connects TRBV28 to TRBJ2-1, with D perhaps matching TRBD1 (6 bases). CDR3 residues: CASSHTGSLYNEQFF. The CDR3 DNA reads TGTGCCAGCAGCCATACAGGGTCCCTTTACAATGAGCAGTTCTTC.